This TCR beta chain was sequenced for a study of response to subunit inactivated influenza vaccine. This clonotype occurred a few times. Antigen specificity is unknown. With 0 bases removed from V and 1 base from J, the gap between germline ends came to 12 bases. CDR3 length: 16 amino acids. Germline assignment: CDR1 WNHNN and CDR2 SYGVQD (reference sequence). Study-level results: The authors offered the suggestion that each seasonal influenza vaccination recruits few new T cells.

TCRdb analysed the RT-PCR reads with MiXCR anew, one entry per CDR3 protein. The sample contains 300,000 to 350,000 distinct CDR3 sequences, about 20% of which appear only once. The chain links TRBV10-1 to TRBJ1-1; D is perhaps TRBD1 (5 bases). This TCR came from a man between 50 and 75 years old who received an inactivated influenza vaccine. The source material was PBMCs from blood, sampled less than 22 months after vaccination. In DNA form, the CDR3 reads TGCGCCAGCAGTGAGTCGCGACAGATTTGGAACACTGAAGCTTTCTTT. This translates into CASSESRQIWNTEAFF.